One sample yielded the 13 T cell receptor beta chains listed below, sequenced in a study of cytomegalovirus exposure and HLA in healthy donors. Sequencing used immunoSEQ multiplex PCR; TCRdb keeps in-frame clones, though not all of them. The sample has 150,000 to 200,000 clones, roughly 84% seen once. The sequenced sample consisted of PBMCs. The receptors were gathered from a man between 25 and 39 years old in good health and CMV-seropositive.

This clone was found once. The CDR3 bases are TGTGCCAGCAGTTATGAAACTAGCGGGAGAGGGGAGCAGTTCTTC. This gives the protein CASSYETSGRGEQFF. The rearrangement joins TRBV28 to TRBJ2-1, with 11 positions matching TRBD2. CDR3 size: 15 residues. Germline CDR1 reads MDHEN; CDR2 reads SYDVKM. V was clipped by 4 bases and J by 10 bases; unmatched bases: 9.

The chain is built from TRBV2 and TRBJ2-2; D not resolved. The germline CDR1 and CDR2 sequences are SNHLY and FYNNEI. CDR3 length: 14 residues. Trimming cost V 5 bases and J 6 bases, with 13 bases left between them. The CDR3 protein is CASSPTKAAGELFF. CDR3 nucleotides: TGTGCCAGCAGTCCTACCAAGGCGGCCGGGGAGCTGTTTTTT.

The chain carries TRBV4-1 and TRBJ2-5, with 10 positions matching TRBD2. Looked up from germline, CDR1 is MGHRA and CDR2 is YSYEKL. The CDR3 contains 16 residues. Trimming took 3 bases from V and 1 from J; bases not matched to a gene: 5. CDR3 sequence: CASSHSGTSVQETQYF. CDR3 sequence (DNA): TGCGCCAGCAGCCACTCCGGGACTAGCGTCCAAGAGACCCAGTACTTC.

V usage is TRBV28 and J usage is TRBJ1-5, with D uncertain. The CDR3 runs 12 residues. Trimming took 6 bases from V and 3 from J, leaving 6 bases between them. Germline V gives CDR1 MDHEN, CDR2 SYDVKM. DNA of the CDR3: TGTGCCAGCAGGGCCCCCAATCAGCCCCAGCATTTT. Protein sequence: CASRAPNQPQHF.

The chain is built from TRBV6-5 and TRBJ2-5; D is perhaps TRBD2 (7 bases). The germline gives CDR1 MNHEY, CDR2 SVGAGI. The CDR3 covers 15 residues. V was clipped by 2 bases and J by 4 bases, with 14 bases between them. The CDR3 spells CASSYRGALGETQYF. DNA of the CDR3: TGTGCCAGCAGTTACCGGGGGGCTTTGGGAGAGACCCAGTACTTC.

This clone came up once. This chain joins TRBV11-3 and TRBJ1-1; no clear D. Germline V gene lookup returns CDR1 SGHNT and CDR2 YENEEA. The CDR3 covers 13 residues. The V end was cut by 1 base, the J end by 6 bases, with 9 bases between. The CDR3 sequence: CASSLGAEAEAFF. The DNA for the CDR3 is TGTGCCAGCAGCTTAGGGGCGGAGGCTGAAGCTTTCTTT.

The chain employs TRBV2 and TRBJ1-6; D gene uncertain. Trimming shortened V by 5 bases and J by 9 bases, and 14 bases separated the two germline ends. CDR1 and CDR2 from the germline V gene are SNHLY and FYNNEI. CDR3 length: 14 residues. The CDR3, as DNA: TGTGCCAGCAGTCTCGGACGGGCGGGTTCACCCCTCCACTTT. It translates to CASSLGRAGSPLHF.

The genes are TRBV4-3 and TRBJ2-7, with 11 bases that match TRBD1. Trimming removed 4 bases from V and 3 bases from J; junction bases left unmatched: 2. The germline gives CDR1 LGHNA, CDR2 YSLEER. The CDR3 is made up of 14 amino acids. The DNA for the CDR3 is TGCGCCAGCAGCCGGGGACAGGGGGACTACGAGCAGTACTTC. Translation: CASSRGQGDYEQYF.

This chain joins TRBV28 and TRBJ1-3; 11 nucleotides match TRBD1. The CDR3 is 15 amino acids. Trimming at V came to 6 bases and at J to 3 bases, leaving 4 bases not matched to a gene. The germline V gene has CDR1 MDHEN and CDR2 SYDVKM. The CDR3 loop reads CASSGQGALGNTIYF. CDR3 DNA: TGTGCCAGCAGCGGACAGGGGGCGCTTGGAAACACCATATATTTT. Full variable domain (missing parts from reference TRBV28 and TRBJ1-3): DVKVTQSSRYLVKRTGEKVFLECVQDMDHENMFWYRQDPGLGLRLIYFSYDVKMKEKGDIPEGYSVSREKKERFSLILESASTNQTSMYLCASSGQGALGNTIYFGEGSWLTVV.

This clone was counted between two and nine times. The chain joins TRBV19 to TRBJ1-5, with D perhaps matching TRBD1 (5 bases). Trimming took 6 bases from V and 1 from J, leaving 13 bases between them. The CDR3 totals 15 residues. The germline gives CDR1 LNHDA, CDR2 SQIVND (reference sequence). The CDR3, as DNA: TGTGCCAGTAGCCCAGATACAGGAAGCAATCAGCCCCAGCATTTT. Translated: CASSPDTGSNQPQHF.

The V call is TRBV9, the J call TRBJ2-2, with D perhaps TRBD1 (5 bases). V gave up 2 bases and J gave up 3 bases, with 14 bases separating them. This CDR3 is built from 16 residues. The germline V gene has CDR1 SGDLS and CDR2 YYNGEE. For the CDR3, the DNA is TGTGCCAGCAGCGTGGGTGGGGCTTTCGACACCGGGGAGCTGTTTTTT. Translated, it gives CASSVGGAFDTGELFF.

The rearrangement joins TRBV30 to TRBJ2-2, with D maybe TRBD1 (5 bases). This CDR3 is built from 14 residues. CDR1 and CDR2 (germline): GTSNPN, SVGIG (reference sequence). The V and J ends lost 0 bases and 3 bases respectively, with 8 bases between them. CDR3 sequence (DNA): TGTGCCTGGAGTGTGGGGCTTGACACCGGGGAGCTGTTTTTT. This encodes CAWSVGLDTGELFF.

The rearrangement uses TRBV2 and TRBJ1-1, with D possibly matching TRBD1 (5 bases). Germline V gene data show CDR1 as SNHLY and CDR2 as FYNNEI. This CDR3 has 12 amino acids. Trimming removed 6 bases from V and 11 bases from J, with 16 bases in between. In nucleotides, the CDR3 is TGTGCCAGCAGCACCGACAGCGGGACGGCTTTCTTT. It specifies CASSTDSGTAFF.